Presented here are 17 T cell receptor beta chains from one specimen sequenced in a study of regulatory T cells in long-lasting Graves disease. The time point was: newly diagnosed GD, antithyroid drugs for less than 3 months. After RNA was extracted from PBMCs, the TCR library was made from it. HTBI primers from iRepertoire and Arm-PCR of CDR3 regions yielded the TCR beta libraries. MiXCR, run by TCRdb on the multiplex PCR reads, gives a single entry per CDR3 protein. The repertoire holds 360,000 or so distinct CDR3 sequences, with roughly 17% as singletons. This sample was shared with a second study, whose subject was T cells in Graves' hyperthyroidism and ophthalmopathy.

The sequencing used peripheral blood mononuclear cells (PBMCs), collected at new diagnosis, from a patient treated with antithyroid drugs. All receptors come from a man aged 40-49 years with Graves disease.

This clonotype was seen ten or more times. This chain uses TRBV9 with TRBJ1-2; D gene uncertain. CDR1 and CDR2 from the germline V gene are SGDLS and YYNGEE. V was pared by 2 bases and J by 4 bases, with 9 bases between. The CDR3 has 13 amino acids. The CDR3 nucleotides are TGTGCCAGCAGCGTTAACGTCGGCTATGGCTACACCTTC. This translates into CASSVNVGYGYTF.

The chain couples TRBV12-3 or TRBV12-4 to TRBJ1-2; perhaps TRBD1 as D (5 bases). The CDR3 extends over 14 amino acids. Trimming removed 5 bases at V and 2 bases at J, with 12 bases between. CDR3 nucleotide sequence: TGTGCCAGCAGTAGGGCAGGGCTGAACTATGGCTACACCTTC. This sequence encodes CASSRAGLNYGYTF.

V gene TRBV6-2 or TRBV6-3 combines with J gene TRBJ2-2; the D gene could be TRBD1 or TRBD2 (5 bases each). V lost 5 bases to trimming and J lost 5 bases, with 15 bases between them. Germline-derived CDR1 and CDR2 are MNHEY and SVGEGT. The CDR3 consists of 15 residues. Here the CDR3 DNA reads TGTGCCAGCAGTCCAGATCCCTGGGGGACCGGGGAGCTGTTTTTT. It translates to CASSPDPWGTGELFF.

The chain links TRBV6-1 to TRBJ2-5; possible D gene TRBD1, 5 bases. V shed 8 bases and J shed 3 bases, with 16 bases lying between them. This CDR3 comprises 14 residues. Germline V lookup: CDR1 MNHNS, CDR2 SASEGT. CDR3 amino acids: CASSRRQIEETQYF. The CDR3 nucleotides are TGTGCCAGCTCTCGACGACAGATAGAAGAGACCCAGTACTTC.

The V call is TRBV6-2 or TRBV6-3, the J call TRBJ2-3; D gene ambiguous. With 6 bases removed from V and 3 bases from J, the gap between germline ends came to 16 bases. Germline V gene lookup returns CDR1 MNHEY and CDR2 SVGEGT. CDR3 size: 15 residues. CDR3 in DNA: TGTGCCAGCAGCCTGACCCCTACCGCTACAGATACGCAGTATTTT. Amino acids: CASSLTPTATDTQYF.

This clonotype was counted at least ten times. CDR3 in amino acids: CASSKYLAGEDTQYF. The CDR3 bases are TGTGCCAGCAGTAAGTACTTAGCGGGGGAAGATACGCAGTATTTT. The rearrangement joins TRBV27 to TRBJ2-3; TRBD2 aligns across 9 bases. V lost 5 bases, J lost 5 bases, and 8 bases stayed unmatched. Germline values: CDR1 MNHEY, CDR2 SMNVEV (reference sequence). CDR3 size: 15 residues.

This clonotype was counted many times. CDR3 region: CASSHGTEQETQYF. CDR3 coding DNA: TGCGCCAGCAGCCATGGGACAGAGCAAGAGACCCAGTACTTC. J is TRBJ2-5 and V is TRBV5-1; TRBD1 aligns across 7 bases. CDR1 and CDR2 (germline): SGHRS, YFSETQ. The CDR3 is 14 residues long. V lost 4 bases, J lost 2 bases, and 5 bases stayed unmatched.

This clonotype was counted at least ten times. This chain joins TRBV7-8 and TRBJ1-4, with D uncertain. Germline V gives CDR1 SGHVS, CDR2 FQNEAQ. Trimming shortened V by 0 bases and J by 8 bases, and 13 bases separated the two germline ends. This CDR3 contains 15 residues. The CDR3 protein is CASSLAQLREEKLFF. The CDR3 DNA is TGTGCCAGCAGCTTAGCGCAACTGAGGGAGGAAAAACTGTTTTTT.

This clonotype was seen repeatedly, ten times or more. Here the CDR3 reads CASSTPVGSNEQFF. Written as DNA, the CDR3 is TGTGCCAGCAGTACCCCTGTCGGTTCCAATGAGCAGTTCTTC. V and J are TRBV6-2 or TRBV6-3 and TRBJ2-1; no clear D. From germline, CDR1 is MNHEY and CDR2 SVGEGT. V was trimmed by 5 bases and J by 6 bases, leaving 14 bases between them. The CDR3 has 14 amino acids.

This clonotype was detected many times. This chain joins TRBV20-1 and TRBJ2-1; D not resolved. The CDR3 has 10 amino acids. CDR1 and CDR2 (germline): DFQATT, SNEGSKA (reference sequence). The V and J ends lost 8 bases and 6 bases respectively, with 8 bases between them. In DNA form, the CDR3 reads TGCAGTACATGGGGCAATGAGCAGTTCTTC. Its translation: CSTWGNEQFF.

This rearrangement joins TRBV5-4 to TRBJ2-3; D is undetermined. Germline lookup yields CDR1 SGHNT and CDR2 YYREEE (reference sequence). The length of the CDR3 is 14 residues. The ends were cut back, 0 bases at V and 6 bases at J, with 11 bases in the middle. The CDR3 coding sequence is TGTGCCAGCAGCTTGGAAATTACGGGCGATACGCAGTATTTT. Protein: CASSLEITGDTQYF.

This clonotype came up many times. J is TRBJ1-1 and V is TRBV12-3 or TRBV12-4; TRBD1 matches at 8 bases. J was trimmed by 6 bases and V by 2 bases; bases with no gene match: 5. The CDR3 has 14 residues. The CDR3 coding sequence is TGTGCCAGCAGTTTACAGGACAGGGTCCCTGAAGCTTTCTTT. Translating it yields CASSLQDRVPEAFF.

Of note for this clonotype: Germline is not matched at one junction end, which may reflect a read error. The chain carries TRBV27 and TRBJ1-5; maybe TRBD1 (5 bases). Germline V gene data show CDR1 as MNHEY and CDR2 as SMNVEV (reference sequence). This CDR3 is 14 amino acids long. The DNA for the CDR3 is TGTGCCAGCTCCCATGGGGGGGTCGGTCAGCCCAAGCATTTT. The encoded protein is CASSHGGVGQPKHF.

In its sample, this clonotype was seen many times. The CDR3 reads CASSLGGVVHTEAFF. The DNA for the CDR3 is TGTGCCAGCAGTTTGGGGGGGGTGGTCCACACTGAAGCTTTCTTT. J is TRBJ1-1 and V is TRBV12-3 or TRBV12-4, with D perhaps matching TRBD1 (5 bases). CDR3 size: 15 residues. V lost 3 bases and J lost 3, with 14 bases in between.

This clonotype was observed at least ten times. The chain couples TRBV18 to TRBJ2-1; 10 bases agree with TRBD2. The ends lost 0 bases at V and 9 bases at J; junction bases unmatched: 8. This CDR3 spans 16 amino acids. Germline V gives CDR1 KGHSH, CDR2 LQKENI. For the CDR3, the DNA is TGTGCCAGCTCACCACCGCAGCGGGGGGGTACGCCTGAGCAGTTCTTC. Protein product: CASSPPQRGGTPEQFF.

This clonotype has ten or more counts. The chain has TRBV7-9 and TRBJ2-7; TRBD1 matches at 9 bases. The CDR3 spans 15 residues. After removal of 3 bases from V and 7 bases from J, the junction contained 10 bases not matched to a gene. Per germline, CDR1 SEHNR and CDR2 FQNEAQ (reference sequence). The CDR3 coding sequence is TGTGCCAGCAGCTTTGGGACAGGGATGTACGGGGAGCAGTACTTC. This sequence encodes CASSFGTGMYGEQYF.

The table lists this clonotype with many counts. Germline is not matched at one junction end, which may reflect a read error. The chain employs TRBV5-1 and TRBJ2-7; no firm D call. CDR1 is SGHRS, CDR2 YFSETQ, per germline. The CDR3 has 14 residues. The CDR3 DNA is TGTGCCAGCAGCTTGTCCAGGAGCTCCTACGAGCAGTACTTC. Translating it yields CASSLSRSSYEQYF.